The rows below give T cell receptor beta chains drawn from one sample of a study of blood T cell repertoires in COVID-19. Here immunoSEQ multiplex PCR was the method, and the copy in TCRdb shows in-frame clones only, minus some. The sample shows some 220,000 clones, approximately 91% of them seen only once. Sequenced input: peripheral blood. These receptors came from a man under 40 with COVID-19, enrolled during active disease. Each CDR3 is given without its conserved first and last residue.

>TRBV10-3|11
AINDRADEKLF
>TRBV5-4|12
ASSSQVVYNEQF
>TRBV5-1|13
ASSSGFGNTGELF
>TRBV4-1|16
ASSHVTGTGHMNTEAF
>TRBV9|12
ASSVSGSNQPQH
>TRBV7-9|10
ASSPRGETQY
>TRBV7-3|11
ASSAAGTDTQY
>TRBV10-3|13
AIKSGGTGGREQY
>TRBV6-5|13
ASSPSGTGPHPQH
>TRBV3-1/TRBV3-2|10
ASSPGTFEQY
>TRBV4-1|14
ASSQDGAQHSYEQY
>TRBV7-2|14
ASSRTASGESYEQY
>TRBV6-5|11
ASLSTNNQPQH
>TRBV6-5|12
ASSRTFGGETQY
>TRBV7-3|11
ASSFNSNQPQH
>TRBV5-4|11
ASSLAGGNEQF
>TRBV15|14
ATSSLAGGPLETQY
>TRBV12-5|12
ASVEGHSNQPQH
>TRBV29-1|14
SVDRGQGARTDTQY
>TRBV29-1|13
SVEGLAGGPDTQY
>TRBV27|11
ASSSLTREKLF
>TRBV2|11
ASRWTADQPQH
>TRBV7-7|14
ASSLGTGGRQETQY
>TRBV10-3|11
AISDSMNTEAF
>TRBV11-2|13
ASSLVFQGATEAF
>TRBV7-2|14
ASSGQHRVVQETQY